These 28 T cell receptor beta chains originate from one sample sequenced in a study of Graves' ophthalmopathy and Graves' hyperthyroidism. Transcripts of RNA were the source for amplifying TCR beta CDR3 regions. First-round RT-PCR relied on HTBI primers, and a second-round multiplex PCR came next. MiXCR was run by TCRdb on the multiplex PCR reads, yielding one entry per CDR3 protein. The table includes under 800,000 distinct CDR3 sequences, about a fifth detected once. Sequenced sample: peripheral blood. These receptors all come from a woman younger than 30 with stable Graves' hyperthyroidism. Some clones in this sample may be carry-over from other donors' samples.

In DNA, the CDR3 is TGTGCCTGGAGTGTACGGACAGGATCCAATCAGCCCCAGCATTTT. It is translated as CAWSVRTGSNQPQHF. The gene calls are TRBV30 and TRBJ1-5, with 7 positions matching TRBD1. The germline gives CDR1 GTSNPN, CDR2 SVGIG (reference sequence). The junction had 5 bases not matched to a gene; V was cut back by 0 bases and J by 3 bases. The CDR3 sequence is 15 residues long.

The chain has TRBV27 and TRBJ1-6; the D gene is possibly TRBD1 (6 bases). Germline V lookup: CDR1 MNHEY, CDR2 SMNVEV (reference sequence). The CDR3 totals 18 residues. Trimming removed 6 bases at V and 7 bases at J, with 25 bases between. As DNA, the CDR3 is TGTGCCAGCAGACCTGGGGGGCCGGTGGGGGGCCGAAATTCACCCCTCCACTTT. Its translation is CASRPGGPVGGRNSPLHF.

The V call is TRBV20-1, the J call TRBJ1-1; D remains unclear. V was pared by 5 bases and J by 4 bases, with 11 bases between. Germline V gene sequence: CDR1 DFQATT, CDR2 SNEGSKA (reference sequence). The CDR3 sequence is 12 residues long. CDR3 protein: CSAYRTVTEAFF. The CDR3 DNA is TGCAGTGCTTACCGAACGGTCACTGAAGCTTTCTTT.

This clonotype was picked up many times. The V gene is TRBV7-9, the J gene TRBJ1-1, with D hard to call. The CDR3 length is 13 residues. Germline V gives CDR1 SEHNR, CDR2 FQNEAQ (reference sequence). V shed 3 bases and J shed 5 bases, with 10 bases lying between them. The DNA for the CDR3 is TGTGCCAGCAGCTTGGGCGAGACAACTGAAGCTTTCTTT. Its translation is CASSLGETTEAFF.

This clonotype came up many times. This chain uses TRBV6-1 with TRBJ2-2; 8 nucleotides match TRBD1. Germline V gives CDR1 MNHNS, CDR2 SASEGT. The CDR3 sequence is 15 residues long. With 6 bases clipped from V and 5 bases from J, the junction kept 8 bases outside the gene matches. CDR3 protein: CASRDWTGRTGELFF. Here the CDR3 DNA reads TGTGCCAGCAGGGACTGGACAGGGCGTACCGGGGAGCTGTTTTTT.

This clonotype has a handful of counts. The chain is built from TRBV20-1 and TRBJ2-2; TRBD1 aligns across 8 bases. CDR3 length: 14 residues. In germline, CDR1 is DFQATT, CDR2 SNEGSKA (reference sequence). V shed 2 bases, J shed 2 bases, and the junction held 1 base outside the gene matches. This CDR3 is CSARSGGNTGELFF. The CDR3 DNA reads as TGCAGTGCTAGATCAGGGGGCAACACCGGGGAGCTGTTTTTT.

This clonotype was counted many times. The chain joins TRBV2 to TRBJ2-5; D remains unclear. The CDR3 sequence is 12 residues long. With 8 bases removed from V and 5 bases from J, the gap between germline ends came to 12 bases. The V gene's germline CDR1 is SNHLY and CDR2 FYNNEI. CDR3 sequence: CASGDKRETQYF. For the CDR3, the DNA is TGTGCCAGCGGAGACAAGAGGGAGACCCAGTACTTC.

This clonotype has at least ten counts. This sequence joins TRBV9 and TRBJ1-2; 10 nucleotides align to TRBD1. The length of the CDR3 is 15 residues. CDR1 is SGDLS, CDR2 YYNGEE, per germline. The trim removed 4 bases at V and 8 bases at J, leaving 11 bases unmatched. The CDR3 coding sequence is TGTGCCAGCAGCTCAGGGACAGGGGACATTACAGGCTACACCTTC. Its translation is CASSSGTGDITGYTF.

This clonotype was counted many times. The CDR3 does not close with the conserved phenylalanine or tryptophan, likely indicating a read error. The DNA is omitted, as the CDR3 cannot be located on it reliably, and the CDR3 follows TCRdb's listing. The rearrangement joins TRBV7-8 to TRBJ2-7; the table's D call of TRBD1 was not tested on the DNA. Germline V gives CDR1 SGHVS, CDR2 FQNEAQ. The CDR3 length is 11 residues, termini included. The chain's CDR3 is CASSSGQGIIT.

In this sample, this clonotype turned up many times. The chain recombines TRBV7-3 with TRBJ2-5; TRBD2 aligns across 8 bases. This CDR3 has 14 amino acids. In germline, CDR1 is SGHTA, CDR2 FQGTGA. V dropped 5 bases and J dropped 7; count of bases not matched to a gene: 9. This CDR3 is CASSQTSVPGTQYF. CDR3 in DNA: TGTGCCAGCAGCCAGACTAGCGTTCCGGGGACCCAGTACTTC. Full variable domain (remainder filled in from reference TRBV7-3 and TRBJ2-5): GAGVSQTPSNKVTEKGKYVELRCDPISGHTALYWYRQSLGQGPEFLIYFQGTGAADDSGLPNDRFFAVRPEGSVSTLKIQRTERGDSAVYLCASSQTSVPGTQYFGPGTRLLVL.

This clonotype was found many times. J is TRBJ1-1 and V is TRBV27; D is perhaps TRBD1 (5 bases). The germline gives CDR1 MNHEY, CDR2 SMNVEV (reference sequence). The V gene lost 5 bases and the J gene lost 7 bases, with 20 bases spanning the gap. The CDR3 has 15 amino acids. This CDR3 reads CASSATTYRTLEAFF. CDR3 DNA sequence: TGTGCCAGCAGTGCGACGACCTACAGGACACTTGAAGCTTTCTTT.

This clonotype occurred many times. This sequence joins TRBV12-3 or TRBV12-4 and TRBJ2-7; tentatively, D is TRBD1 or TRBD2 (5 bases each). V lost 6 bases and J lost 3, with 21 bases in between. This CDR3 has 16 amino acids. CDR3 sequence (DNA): TGTGCCAGCAGCCTATCGGGGCGGGCGACCTTCTACGAGCAGTACTTC. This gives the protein CASSLSGRATFYEQYF.

The CDR3 loop reads CSARGRGRQTQYF. Written as DNA, the CDR3 is TGCAGTGCTAGAGGACGGGGGAGGCAGACCCAGTACTTC. The chain is built from TRBV20-1 and TRBJ2-5; D might be TRBD2 (6 bases). The CDR3 runs 13 residues. Germline values: CDR1 DFQATT, CDR2 SNEGSKA (reference sequence). Trimming cost V 1 base and J 6 bases, with 12 bases left between them.

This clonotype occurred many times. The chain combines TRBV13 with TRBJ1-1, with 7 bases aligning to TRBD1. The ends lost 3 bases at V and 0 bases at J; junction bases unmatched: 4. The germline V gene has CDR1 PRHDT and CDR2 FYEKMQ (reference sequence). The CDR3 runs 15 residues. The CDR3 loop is CASSFSTGMNTEAFF. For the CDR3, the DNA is TGTGCCAGCAGCTTCTCGACAGGGATGAACACTGAAGCTTTCTTT.

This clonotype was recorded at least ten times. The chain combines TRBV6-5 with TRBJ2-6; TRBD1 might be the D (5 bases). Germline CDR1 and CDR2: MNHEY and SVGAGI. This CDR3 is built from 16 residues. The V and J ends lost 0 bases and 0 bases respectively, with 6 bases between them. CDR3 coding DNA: TGTGCCAGCAGTTACTCAGGGGTCTCTGGGGCCAACGTCCTGACTTTC. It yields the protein CASSYSGVSGANVLTF.

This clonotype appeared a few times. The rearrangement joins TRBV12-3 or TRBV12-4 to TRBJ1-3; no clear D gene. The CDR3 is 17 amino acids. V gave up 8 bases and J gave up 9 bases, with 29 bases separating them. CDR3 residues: CASFGWGARAAQGTIYF. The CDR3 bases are TGTGCCAGCTTCGGTTGGGGAGCTCGGGCAGCTCAAGGCACCATATATTTT.

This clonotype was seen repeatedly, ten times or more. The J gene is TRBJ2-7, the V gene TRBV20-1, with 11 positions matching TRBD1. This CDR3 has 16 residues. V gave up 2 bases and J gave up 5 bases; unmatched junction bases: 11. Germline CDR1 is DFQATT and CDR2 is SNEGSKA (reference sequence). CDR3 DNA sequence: TGCAGTGCTAGATCCCCCGGGACAGGGGGTCTCGACGAGCAGTACTTC. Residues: CSARSPGTGGLDEQYF.

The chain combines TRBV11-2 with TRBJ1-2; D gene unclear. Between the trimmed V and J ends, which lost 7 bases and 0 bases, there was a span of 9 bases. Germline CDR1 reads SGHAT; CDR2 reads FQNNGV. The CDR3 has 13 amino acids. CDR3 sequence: CASTPLTNYGYTF. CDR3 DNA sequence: TGTGCCAGCACCCCCCTGACTAACTATGGCTACACCTTC. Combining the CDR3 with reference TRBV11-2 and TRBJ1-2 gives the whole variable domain EAGVAQSPRYKIIEKRQSVAFWCNPISGHATLYWYQQILGQGPKLLIQFQNNGVVDDSQLPKDRFSAERLKGVDSTLKIQPAKLEDSAVYLCASTPLTNYGYTFGSGTRLTVV.

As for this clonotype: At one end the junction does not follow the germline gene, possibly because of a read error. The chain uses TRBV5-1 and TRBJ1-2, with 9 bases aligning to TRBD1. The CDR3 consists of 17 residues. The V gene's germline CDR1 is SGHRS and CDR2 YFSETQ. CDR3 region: CASSPPGQGQTNYGYTF. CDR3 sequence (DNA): TGCGCCAGCAGCCCTCCGGGACAGGGACAGACAAACTATGGTTACACCTTC.

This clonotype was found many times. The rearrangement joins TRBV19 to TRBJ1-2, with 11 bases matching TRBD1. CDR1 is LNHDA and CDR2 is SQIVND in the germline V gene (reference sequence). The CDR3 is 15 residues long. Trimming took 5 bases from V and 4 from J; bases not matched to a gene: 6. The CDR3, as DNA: TGTGCCAGTAGTCCTCAGGGACAGGGGGTCTATGGCTACACCTTC. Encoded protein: CASSPQGQGVYGYTF.

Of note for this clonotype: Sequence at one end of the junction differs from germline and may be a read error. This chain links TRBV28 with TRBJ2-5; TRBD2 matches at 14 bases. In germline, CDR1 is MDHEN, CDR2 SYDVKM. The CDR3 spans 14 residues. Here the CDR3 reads CASSLEGLAGDTDF. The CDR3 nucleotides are TGTGCCAGCAGTTTGGAGGGACTAGCGGGAGACACAGACTTC.

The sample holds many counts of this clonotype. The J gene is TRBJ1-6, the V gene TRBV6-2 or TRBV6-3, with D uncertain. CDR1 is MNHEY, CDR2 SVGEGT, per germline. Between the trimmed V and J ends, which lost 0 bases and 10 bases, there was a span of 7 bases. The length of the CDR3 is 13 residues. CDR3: CASSYSSGSPLHF. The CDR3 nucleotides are TGTGCCAGCAGTTACTCGAGTGGATCACCCCTCCACTTT.

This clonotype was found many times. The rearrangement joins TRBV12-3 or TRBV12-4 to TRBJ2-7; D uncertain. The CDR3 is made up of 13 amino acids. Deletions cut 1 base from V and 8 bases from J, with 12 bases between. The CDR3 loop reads CASSLEAPTQQYF. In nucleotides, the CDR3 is TGTGCCAGCAGTTTAGAGGCCCCTACGCAGCAGTACTTC.

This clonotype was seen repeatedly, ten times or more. CDR3 bases: TGTGCCACCAGTGATCGACAGGGGGGGAAAGAGACCCAGTACTTC. It codes for CATSDRQGGKETQYF. This chain joins TRBV24-1 and TRBJ2-5; 9 nucleotides line up with TRBD1. The CDR3 is made up of 15 amino acids. Per germline, CDR1 KGHDR and CDR2 SFDVKD. V lost 3 bases, J lost 3 bases, and 4 bases stayed unmatched.

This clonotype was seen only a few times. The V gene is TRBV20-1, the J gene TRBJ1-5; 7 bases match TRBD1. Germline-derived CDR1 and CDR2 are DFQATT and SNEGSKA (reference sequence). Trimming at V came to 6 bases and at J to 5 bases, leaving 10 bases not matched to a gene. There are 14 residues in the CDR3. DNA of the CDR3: TGCAGTGCCCCCGACAGGGCGGGGGATCAGCCCCAGCATTTT. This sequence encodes CSAPDRAGDQPQHF.

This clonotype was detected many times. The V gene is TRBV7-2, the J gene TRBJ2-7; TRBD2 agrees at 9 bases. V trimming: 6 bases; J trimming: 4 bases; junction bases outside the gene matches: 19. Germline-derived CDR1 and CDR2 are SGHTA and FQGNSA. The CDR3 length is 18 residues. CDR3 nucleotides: TGTGCCAGCAGTTTTAGCGGGAGCATTTTCGGTGGGGTGTACGAGCAGTACTTC. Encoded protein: CASSFSGSIFGGVYEQYF.

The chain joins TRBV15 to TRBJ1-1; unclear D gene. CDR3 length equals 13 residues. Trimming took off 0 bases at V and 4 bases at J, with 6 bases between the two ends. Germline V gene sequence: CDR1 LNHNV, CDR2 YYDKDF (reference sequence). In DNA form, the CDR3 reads TGTGCCACCAGCAGAGAGGGTACCACTGAAGCTTTCTTT. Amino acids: CATSREGTTEAFF.

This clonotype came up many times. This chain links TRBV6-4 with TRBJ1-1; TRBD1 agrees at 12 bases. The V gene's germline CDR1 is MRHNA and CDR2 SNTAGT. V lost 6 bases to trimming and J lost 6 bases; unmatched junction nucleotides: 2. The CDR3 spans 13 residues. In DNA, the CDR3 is TGTGCCAGCAGGGGGACAGGGGGCTCTGAAGCTTTCTTT. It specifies CASRGTGGSEAFF.